These 5 T cell receptor beta chains came from one sample sequenced in a study of graft-versus-host responses after intestinal transplantation. This table comes from immunoSEQ multiplex PCR, and its TCRdb copy is limited to in-frame clones, with some not included. Of approximately 120,000 clones listed, approximately 92% are singletons. Antigens of these TCRs are unknown. The sequencing used unstimulated CD4+ T cells sorted from spleen or lymph node cells, collected before intestinal transplant. The receptors shown here come from a human donor who received an intestinal transplant.

Turning to this clone: This same CDR3 is encoded by further DNA sequences in the sample. The chain joins TRBV5-4 to TRBJ2-1; D tentatively reads TRBD1 or TRBD2 (6 bases each). Trimming removed 4 bases from V and 10 bases from J, with 24 bases in between. Germline V gives CDR1 SGHNT, CDR2 YYREEE (reference sequence). CDR3 length: 16 amino acids. The CDR3 loop is CASSPNGGRVRKEQFF. The CDR3 DNA sequence: TGTGCCAGCAGCCCCAATGGGGGGCGGGTTCGGAAAGAGCAGTTCTTC. The full variable domain, its missing parts supplied by reference TRBV5-4 and TRBJ2-1, is ETGVTQSPTHLIKTRGQQVTLRCSSQSGHNTVSWYQQALGQGPQFIFQYYREEENGRGNFPPRFSGLQFPNYSSELNVNALELDDSALYLCASSPNGGRVRKEQFFGPGTRLTVL.

Comment on this clone: The identical CDR3 is also encoded by other nucleotide sequences in the sample. The chain employs TRBV19 and TRBJ1-5; D is unclear. This CDR3 comprises 14 residues. Germline V gives CDR1 LNHDA, CDR2 SQIVND (reference sequence). V dropped 0 bases and J dropped 2 bases, with 5 bases sitting between them. The CDR3 protein is CASSIEGGNQPQHF. The CDR3, as DNA: TGTGCCAGTAGTATAGAGGGAGGCAATCAGCCCCAGCATTTT.

V gene TRBV6-1 combines with J gene TRBJ1-2; D possibly corresponds to TRBD1 (5 bases). From germline, CDR1 is MNHNS and CDR2 SASEGT. This CDR3 spans 14 amino acids. Trimming left V 10 bases short and J 5 bases short, with 20 bases between. For the CDR3, the DNA is TGTGCCAAAGATGGGGGGGGGAGGGGTTATGGCTACACCTTC. Protein product: CAKDGGGRGYGYTF.

The V and J genes are TRBV2 and TRBJ2-6; no clear D gene. This CDR3 spans 15 amino acids. Germline assignment: CDR1 SNHLY and CDR2 FYNNEI. The V end was cut by 4 bases, the J end by 0 bases, with 7 bases between. The CDR3 is CASSVLDSGANVLTF. The CDR3 DNA sequence: TGTGCCAGCAGTGTACTGGACTCTGGGGCCAACGTCCTGACTTTC.

The chain links TRBV5-4 to TRBJ2-3, with 8 bases lining up with TRBD1. With V trimmed by 0 bases and J by 6 bases, 9 bases remained unmatched. Germline assignment: CDR1 SGHNT and CDR2 YYREEE (reference sequence). The CDR3 extends over 16 amino acids. The CDR3 DNA reads TGTGCCAGCAGCTTGGAAGACAGGGGTTTTTCGGATACGCAGTATTTT. Encoded protein: CASSLEDRGFSDTQYF.